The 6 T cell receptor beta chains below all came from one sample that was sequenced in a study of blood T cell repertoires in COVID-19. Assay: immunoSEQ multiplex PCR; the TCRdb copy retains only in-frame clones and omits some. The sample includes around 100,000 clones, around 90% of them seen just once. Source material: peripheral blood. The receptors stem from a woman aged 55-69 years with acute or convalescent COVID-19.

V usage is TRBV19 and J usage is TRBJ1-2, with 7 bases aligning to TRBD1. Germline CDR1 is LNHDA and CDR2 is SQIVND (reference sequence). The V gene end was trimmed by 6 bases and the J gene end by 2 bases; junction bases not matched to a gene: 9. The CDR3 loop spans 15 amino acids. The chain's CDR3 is CASSAVGQQNYGYTF. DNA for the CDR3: TGTGCCAGTAGCGCGGTGGGACAGCAGAACTATGGCTACACCTTC.

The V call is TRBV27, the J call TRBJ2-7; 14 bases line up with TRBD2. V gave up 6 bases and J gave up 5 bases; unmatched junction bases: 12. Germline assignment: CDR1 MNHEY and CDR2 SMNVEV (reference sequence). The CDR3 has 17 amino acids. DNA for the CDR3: TGTGCCAGCAGACCCCCGGGACTAGCGGGAGTGTCCCACGAGCAGTACTTC. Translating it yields CASRPPGLAGVSHEQYF.

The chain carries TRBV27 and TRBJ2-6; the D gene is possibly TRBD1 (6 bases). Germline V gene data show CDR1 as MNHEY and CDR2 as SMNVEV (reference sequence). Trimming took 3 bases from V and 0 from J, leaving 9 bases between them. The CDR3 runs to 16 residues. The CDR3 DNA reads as TGTGCCAGCAGTTTCGAAGGGGGCTCTGGGGCCAACGTCCTGACTTTC. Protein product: CASSFEGGSGANVLTF. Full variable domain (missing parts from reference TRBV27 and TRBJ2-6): EAQVTQNPRYLITVTGKKLTVTCSQNMNHEYMSWYRQDPGLGLRQIYYSMNVEVTDKGDVPEGYKVSRKEKRNFPLILESPSPNQTSLYFCASSFEGGSGANVLTFGAGSRLTVL.

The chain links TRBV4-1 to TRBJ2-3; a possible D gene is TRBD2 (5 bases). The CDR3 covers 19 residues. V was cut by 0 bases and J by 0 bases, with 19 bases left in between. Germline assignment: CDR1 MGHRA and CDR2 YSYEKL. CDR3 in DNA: TGCGCCAGCAGCCAAGATTACATGATTGGGAGCTCGAGCACAGATACGCAGTATTTT. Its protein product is CASSQDYMIGSSSTDTQYF.

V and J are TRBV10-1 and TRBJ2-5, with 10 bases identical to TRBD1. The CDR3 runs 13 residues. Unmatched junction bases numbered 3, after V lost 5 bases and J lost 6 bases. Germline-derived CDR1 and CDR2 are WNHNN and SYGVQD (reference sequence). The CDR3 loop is CASSWDRGQTQYF. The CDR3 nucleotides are TGCGCCAGCAGTTGGGACAGGGGACAGACCCAGTACTTC.

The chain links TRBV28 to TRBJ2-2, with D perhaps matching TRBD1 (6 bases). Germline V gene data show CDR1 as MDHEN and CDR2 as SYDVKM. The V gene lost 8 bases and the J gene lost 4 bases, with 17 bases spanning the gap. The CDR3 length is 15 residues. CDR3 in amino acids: CASGSTGTITGELFF. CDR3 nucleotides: TGTGCCAGCGGATCGACAGGAACTATCACCGGGGAGCTGTTTTTT.